This TCR beta chain was captured in a study of T cells after posttransplantation cyclophosphamide. The study's findings and limits: Recipient CMV seropositivity and CMV reactivation strongly tracked TRB clonality. Donor CD8+ memory clones often dominated recipient blood repertoires at later times.

The length of the CDR3 is 13 residues. V was pared by 4 bases and J by 8 bases, with 12 bases between. Germline CDR1 and CDR2: SEHNR and FQNEAQ (reference sequence). As to this clone: Its antigen is as yet unknown.

Clones were sequenced by immunoSEQ multiplex PCR, and TCRdb holds only the in-frame ones, with some missing. The sample lists roughly 13,000 clones, roughly four fifths occurring once. This receptor was taken from a man aged 45 to 65. The V and J genes are TRBV7-9 and TRBJ2-1; D ambiguous. The sample consisted of memory CD4+ T cells sorted from PBMCs. The CDR3 protein is CASSSWQAHEQFF. The CDR3 coding sequence is TGTGCCAGCAGCTCTTGGCAGGCTCATGAGCAGTTCTTC.